A selection of T cell receptor beta chains follows, all from one sample in a study of response to subunit inactivated influenza vaccine. TCRdb re-called the RT-PCR reads through MiXCR, storing one row per CDR3 protein. The sample holds about 170,000 distinct CDR3 sequences; about 10% are singletons and the top ten take roughly 40%. The material was CD8+ T cells sorted from PBMCs, obtained around 25 months after vaccination. Receptor source: a man aged 45 to 70 who received an inactivated influenza vaccine. The CDR3 runs from the conserved cysteine through the conserved F or W. Some rows mark clone size as missing; the rest say once, few, many or name a class of expanded clone.

clone size | V gene | CDR3 protein
. | TRBV10-3 | CAISAESGRANEQFF
few | TRBV3-1 | CASSQMYILATEATGELFF
few | TRBV4-3 | CASSQEGGTGANVLTF
. | TRBV21-1 | CARITSSNEQFF
few | TRBV9 | CASSVDPGGGAYNEQFF
many | TRBV10-3 | CAIKKGAEAFF
. | TRBV7-8 | CASSIRQGSETQYF
many | TRBV24-1 | CATSPGSYNEQFF
many | TRBV4-1 | CASSRTSGGAYNEQFF
. | TRBV27 | CASSFVYRVMNTEAFF
few | TRBV27 | CASTSGGAGTQYF
few | TRBV28 | CASTPTAYSNQPQHF
many | TRBV12-3/TRBV12-4 | CASSTFPNEQFF
. | TRBV6-1 | CASSTLSAQDEQFF
few | TRBV11-2 | CASSFYRYTDTQYF
. | TRBV9 | CASSVELAGNEQFF
few | TRBV4-2 | CASSQEAGGSLETQYF
. | TRBV6-2/TRBV6-3 | CASSYLVGRGPYNEQFF
. | TRBV2 | CASDGLASEQFF
. | TRBV6-5 | CASSYGQGPEAFF
. | TRBV28 | CASTLGMSSYNEQFF
many | TRBV12-3/TRBV12-4 | CASSLYGGDNEQFF
few | TRBV20-1 | CSARAPLGVDNEQFF
. | TRBV9 | CASSTGLAANEQFF
. | TRBV19 | CASSIGSTVSAKNIQYF
. | TRBV6-2/TRBV6-3 | CANRWVPSEQYF
. | TRBV4-3 | CASSRYRGDNEQFF
. | TRBV28 | CASSSLDRVANSEQFF
. | TRBV20-1 | CSARDTTTGELFF
many | TRBV6-5 | CASRLTPDEQFF
. | TRBV12-3/TRBV12-4 | CASSTSGGRYEQYF
. | TRBV20-1 | CSANVVLGQGADEQYF
few | TRBV11-1 | CASSPKPETGGYEQYF
few | TRBV9 | CASSAQVSSTDTQYF
few | TRBV14 | CASSQDLGLLNTEAFF
. | TRBV28 | CASSLLAGAPPHNEQFF